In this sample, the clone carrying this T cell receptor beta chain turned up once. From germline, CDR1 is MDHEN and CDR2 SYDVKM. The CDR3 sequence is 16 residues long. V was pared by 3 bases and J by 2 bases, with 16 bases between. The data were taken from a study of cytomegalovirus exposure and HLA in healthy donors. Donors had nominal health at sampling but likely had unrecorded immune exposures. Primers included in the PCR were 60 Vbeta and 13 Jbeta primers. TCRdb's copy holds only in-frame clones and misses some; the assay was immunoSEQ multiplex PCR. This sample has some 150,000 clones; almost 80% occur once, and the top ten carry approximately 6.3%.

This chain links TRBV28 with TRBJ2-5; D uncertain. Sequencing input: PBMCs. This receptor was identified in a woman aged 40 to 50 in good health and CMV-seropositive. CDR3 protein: CASSLGQVATQETQYF. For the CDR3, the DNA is TGTGCCAGCAGTTTGGGTCAAGTCGCGACTCAAGAGACCCAGTACTTC. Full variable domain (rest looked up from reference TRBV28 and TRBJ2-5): DVKVTQSSRYLVKRTGEKVFLECVQDMDHENMFWYRQDPGLGLRLIYFSYDVKMKEKGDIPEGYSVSREKKERFSLILESASTNQTSMYLCASSLGQVATQETQYFGPGTRLLVL.